The rows below give T cell receptor beta chains drawn from one sample of a study of monozygotic twins with inflammatory bowel disease. From its re-call of the 5' RACE reads, TCRdb lists each CDR3 protein once, without DNA. Its table records more than 300,000 distinct CDR3 sequences. Sequencing used blood. The receptor source for this set is a human donor with ulcerative colitis or Crohn's disease, or a healthy co-twin of an affected twin (not recorded which). Each CDR3 is given with its conserved first and last residue. Each record gives: V gene, J gene, CDR3 protein.

TRBV7-2	TRBJ2-7	CASSLATWDEQYF
TRBV6-4	TRBJ2-1	CASSDSRSNEQFF
TRBV20-1	TRBJ2-1	CSAPGGVTRGEQFF
TRBV5-1	TRBJ2-1	CASSLGPENEQFF
TRBV12-3/TRBV12-4	TRBJ1-5	CASSLTTGYDQPQHF
TRBV18	TRBJ1-1	CASSALPSTGNTEAFF
TRBV20-1	TRBJ2-7	CSAKRGRTYEQYF
TRBV7-6	TRBJ2-1	CASSLFGGGSGDEQFF
TRBV27	TRBJ1-3	CASSSGQGSTIYF
TRBV10-3	TRBJ2-7	CAIRDSPGEKGLEQYF
TRBV12-3/TRBV12-4	TRBJ1-2	CASSFSAENYGYTF
TRBV2	TRBJ2-4	CASSQSGPNIQYF
TRBV5-1	TRBJ2-3	CASSGRLAATDTQYF
TRBV20-1	TRBJ2-3	CSARVPSGTQYF
TRBV7-2	TRBJ2-7	CASSLTASGGAHEQYF
TRBV25-1	TRBJ1-6	CASKGSYNSPLHF
TRBV2	TRBJ2-3	CARTSADTQYF
TRBV4-2	TRBJ2-1	CASSQDSSVNEQFF
TRBV12-3/TRBV12-4	TRBJ2-3	CASSLERFTDTQYF
TRBV20-1	TRBJ2-7	CSARRGERGAAYEQYF
TRBV5-6	TRBJ1-1	CASSSPGAAFF
TRBV5-4	TRBJ2-4	CASSLDSKNIQYF